This is a list of T cell receptor beta chains from one sample in a study of cytomegalovirus exposure and HLA in healthy donors. Only in-frame clones appear in the TCRdb table, and some are missing; sequencing was by immunoSEQ multiplex PCR. The sample has about 340,000 clones, roughly 90% seen once. The sequencing input was PBMCs. The receptors were sampled from a young woman in good health and CMV-seronegative. The CDR3 runs from the conserved cysteine through the conserved F or W. D genes are given only for firm matches. Clone size is stated in some rows and not others, as once, few, many or a class when expanded.

cdr3_length: 15; v_call: TRBV5-4; d_call: TRBD2; j_call: TRBJ2-2; clone_size: -; cdr3_aa: CASSLNSGIGGELFF; cdr3_nt: TGTGCCAGCAGCTTGAATAGCGGGATTGGCGGGGAGCTGTTTTTT
cdr3_length: 15; v_call: TRBV4-3; d_call: -; j_call: TRBJ2-7; clone_size: -; cdr3_aa: CASSQYGGQSYEQYF; cdr3_nt: TGCGCCAGCAGCCAATATGGGGGACAATCCTACGAGCAGTACTTC
cdr3_length: 15; v_call: TRBV28; d_call: TRBD1; j_call: TRBJ2-2; clone_size: -; cdr3_aa: CASTAGTGYAGELFF; cdr3_nt: TGTGCCAGCACAGCCGGGACAGGGTACGCCGGGGAGCTGTTTTTT
cdr3_length: 14; v_call: TRBV2; d_call: -; j_call: TRBJ1-5; clone_size: -; cdr3_aa: CASREDYGGQPQHF; cdr3_nt: TGTGCCAGCAGAGAGGACTACGGCGGACAGCCCCAGCATTTT
cdr3_length: 17; v_call: TRBV6-9; d_call: TRBD2; j_call: TRBJ2-1; clone_size: -; cdr3_aa: CASSYAVTSGVRDEQFF; cdr3_nt: TGTGCCAGCAGTTATGCGGTGACTAGCGGTGTTCGGGATGAGCAGTTCTTC
cdr3_length: 17; v_call: TRBV27; d_call: -; j_call: TRBJ1-1; clone_size: -; cdr3_aa: CASSSLGGAIGNTEAFF; cdr3_nt: TGTGCCAGCAGTTCGTTAGGCGGGGCGATTGGAAACACTGAAGCTTTCTTT
cdr3_length: 18; v_call: TRBV29-1; d_call: TRBD1; j_call: TRBJ2-7; clone_size: -; cdr3_aa: CSVEDLRWGQDFSYEQYF; cdr3_nt: TGCAGCGTTGAAGATCTCCGCTGGGGACAGGATTTTAGCTACGAGCAGTACTTC
cdr3_length: 16; v_call: TRBV29-1; d_call: -; j_call: TRBJ2-1; clone_size: -; cdr3_aa: CSVEDLRRERSNEQFF; cdr3_nt: TGCAGCGTTGAAGATCTTCGTCGGGAGCGCTCCAATGAGCAGTTCTTC
cdr3_length: 15; v_call: TRBV7-9; d_call: TRBD2; j_call: TRBJ2-7; clone_size: -; cdr3_aa: CASSLWEGGRYEQYF; cdr3_nt: TGTGCCAGCAGCCTATGGGAGGGTGGTAGATACGAGCAGTACTTC
cdr3_length: 16; v_call: TRBV4-2; d_call: -; j_call: TRBJ2-7; clone_size: -; cdr3_aa: CASSQDPGGSGYEQYF; cdr3_nt: TGTGCCAGCAGCCAAGATCCCGGAGGTTCGGGCTACGAGCAGTACTTC
cdr3_length: 16; v_call: TRBV7-9; d_call: -; j_call: TRBJ2-1; clone_size: once; cdr3_aa: CASSLEQGHTYNEQFF; cdr3_nt: TGTGCCAGCAGCTTAGAACAGGGCCATACCTACAATGAGCAGTTCTTC
cdr3_length: 18; v_call: TRBV7-9; d_call: TRBD1; j_call: TRBJ2-7; clone_size: -; cdr3_aa: CASSSNPFPLGGREEQYF; cdr3_nt: TGTGCCAGCAGTTCCAACCCATTCCCACTAGGGGGCAGGGAGGAGCAGTACTTC
cdr3_length: 15; v_call: TRBV4-2; d_call: -; j_call: TRBJ2-2; clone_size: -; cdr3_aa: CASSREGGITGELFF; cdr3_nt: TGTGCCAGCAGCCGGGAAGGCGGGATCACCGGGGAGCTGTTTTTT
cdr3_length: 14; v_call: TRBV15; d_call: -; j_call: TRBJ1-3; clone_size: -; cdr3_aa: CATSRDSSGNTIYF; cdr3_nt: TGTGCCACCAGCAGGGACAGCTCTGGAAACACCATATATTTT
cdr3_length: 14; v_call: TRBV2; d_call: TRBD1; j_call: TRBJ1-2; clone_size: few; cdr3_aa: CASSEGQVPYGYTF; cdr3_nt: TGTGCCAGCAGTGAGGGACAGGTGCCCTATGGCTACACCTTC
cdr3_length: 15; v_call: TRBV11-2; d_call: -; j_call: TRBJ2-7; clone_size: -; cdr3_aa: CASSLLLGGSYEQYF; cdr3_nt: TGTGCCAGCAGCTTACTTTTAGGAGGTTCCTACGAGCAGTACTTC
cdr3_length: 15; v_call: TRBV11-2; d_call: TRBD1; j_call: TRBJ1-1; clone_size: many; cdr3_aa: CASSSRTGLNTEAFF; cdr3_nt: TGTGCCAGCAGTTCCCGGACAGGCCTGAACACTGAAGCTTTCTTT
cdr3_length: 16; v_call: TRBV4-3; d_call: TRBD1; j_call: TRBJ2-3; clone_size: -; cdr3_aa: CASSPGQAPSTDTQYF; cdr3_nt: TGCGCCAGCAGCCCCGGACAGGCCCCTAGCACAGATACGCAGTATTTT
cdr3_length: 15; v_call: TRBV2; d_call: -; j_call: TRBJ1-4; clone_size: -; cdr3_aa: CASRVLGVPNEKLFF; cdr3_nt: TGTGCCAGCAGAGTCCTAGGGGTTCCTAATGAAAAACTGTTTTTT
cdr3_length: 15; v_call: TRBV9; d_call: TRBD1; j_call: TRBJ1-5; clone_size: -; cdr3_aa: CASSVAGGTDQPQHF; cdr3_nt: TGTGCCAGCAGCGTAGCTGGTGGGACAGATCAGCCCCAGCATTTT
cdr3_length: 14; v_call: TRBV27; d_call: -; j_call: TRBJ1-5; clone_size: -; cdr3_aa: CASSFFAGDQPQHF; cdr3_nt: TGTGCCAGCAGTTTCTTCGCGGGTGATCAGCCCCAGCATTTT
cdr3_length: 15; v_call: TRBV7-6; d_call: TRBD2; j_call: TRBJ2-1; clone_size: -; cdr3_aa: CASSLASGRGNEQFF; cdr3_nt: TGTGCCAGCAGCTTAGCTAGCGGGAGGGGCAATGAGCAGTTCTTC
cdr3_length: 14; v_call: TRBV5-4; d_call: -; j_call: TRBJ2-7; clone_size: once; cdr3_aa: CASSSGTTPDEQYF; cdr3_nt: TGTGCCAGCAGCTCCGGGACAACCCCTGACGAGCAGTACTTC
cdr3_length: 13; v_call: TRBV5-1; d_call: -; j_call: TRBJ2-5; clone_size: -; cdr3_aa: CASSSTGSETQYF; cdr3_nt: TGCGCCAGCAGCTCTACAGGGTCCGAGACCCAGTACTTC
cdr3_length: 16; v_call: TRBV7-3; d_call: -; j_call: TRBJ1-2; clone_size: -; cdr3_aa: CASSPTDGEPNYGYTF; cdr3_nt: TGTGCCAGCAGCCCCACGGACGGGGAACCTAACTATGGCTACACCTTC
cdr3_length: 16; v_call: TRBV6-4; d_call: -; j_call: TRBJ2-5; clone_size: once; cdr3_aa: CASSDCPERVEETQYF; cdr3_nt: TGTGCCAGCAGTGACTGCCCCGAGAGGGTCGAAGAGACCCAGTACTTC
cdr3_length: 15; v_call: TRBV28; d_call: -; j_call: TRBJ1-2; clone_size: -; cdr3_aa: CASRSLRSGKYGYTF; cdr3_nt: TGTGCCAGCAGGAGCCTCAGGAGCGGGAAATATGGCTACACCTTC
cdr3_length: 15; v_call: TRBV7-9; d_call: -; j_call: TRBJ2-5; clone_size: -; cdr3_aa: CASSLATGMKETQYF; cdr3_nt: TGTGCCAGCAGCTTAGCTACAGGGATGAAGGAGACCCAGTACTTC
cdr3_length: 16; v_call: TRBV7-6; d_call: TRBD1; j_call: TRBJ2-1; clone_size: -; cdr3_aa: CASSQRTGGSYNEQFF; cdr3_nt: TGTGCCAGCAGCCAGCGGACAGGGGGCTCCTACAATGAGCAGTTCTTC
cdr3_length: 15; v_call: TRBV6-5; d_call: TRBD2; j_call: TRBJ2-1; clone_size: -; cdr3_aa: CASSYSGGPWVEQFF; cdr3_nt: TGTGCCAGCAGTTATTCGGGAGGGCCTTGGGTTGAGCAGTTCTTC
cdr3_length: 14; v_call: TRBV2; d_call: -; j_call: TRBJ1-2; clone_size: -; cdr3_aa: CASSERGDILGYTF; cdr3_nt: TGTGCCAGCAGTGAAAGAGGGGACATCTTGGGCTACACCTTC
cdr3_length: 15; v_call: TRBV7-6; d_call: TRBD2; j_call: TRBJ2-1; clone_size: -; cdr3_aa: CASSLGSGDYNEQFF; cdr3_nt: TGTGCCAGCAGCTTGGGTAGCGGGGACTACAATGAGCAGTTCTTC
cdr3_length: 15; v_call: TRBV6-6; d_call: TRBD2; j_call: TRBJ2-7; clone_size: once; cdr3_aa: CASSPWTSGRVEQYF; cdr3_nt: TGTGCCAGCAGTCCATGGACTAGCGGGAGAGTCGAGCAGTACTTC
cdr3_length: 16; v_call: TRBV13; d_call: -; j_call: TRBJ2-1; clone_size: -; cdr3_aa: CASSQQGLFSYNEQFF; cdr3_nt: TGTGCCAGCAGTCAACAGGGTTTATTCTCCTACAATGAGCAGTTCTTC
cdr3_length: 20; v_call: TRBV27; d_call: TRBD2; j_call: TRBJ2-3; clone_size: -; cdr3_aa: CASSFGLAGGFSSSTDTQYF; cdr3_nt: TGTGCCAGCAGTTTCGGACTAGCGGGAGGGTTTTCCTCTAGCACAGATACGCAGTATTTT
cdr3_length: 15; v_call: TRBV5-6; d_call: -; j_call: TRBJ1-1; clone_size: -; cdr3_aa: CASSPLGGVGTEAFF; cdr3_nt: TGTGCCAGCAGCCCCCTCGGCGGAGTTGGCACTGAAGCTTTCTTT
cdr3_length: 14; v_call: TRBV6-5; d_call: TRBD1; j_call: TRBJ1-5; clone_size: -; cdr3_aa: CASSLGQVHQPQHF; cdr3_nt: TGTGCCAGCAGTCTAGGACAGGTGCATCAGCCCCAGCATTTT
cdr3_length: 16; v_call: TRBV28; d_call: TRBD2; j_call: TRBJ2-5; clone_size: -; cdr3_aa: CASSYLAGGGAETQYF; cdr3_nt: TGTGCCAGCAGTTACCTAGCGGGAGGTGGGGCCGAGACCCAGTACTTC
cdr3_length: 13; v_call: TRBV7-9; d_call: -; j_call: TRBJ2-7; clone_size: -; cdr3_aa: CASVQDNIYEQYF; cdr3_nt: TGTGCCAGCGTTCAGGACAACATCTACGAGCAGTACTTC
cdr3_length: 14; v_call: TRBV27; d_call: TRBD1; j_call: TRBJ2-7; clone_size: -; cdr3_aa: CASGSGQGLVEQYF; cdr3_nt: TGTGCCAGTGGGTCAGGACAGGGTTTGGTCGAGCAGTACTTC
cdr3_length: 13; v_call: TRBV6-1; d_call: -; j_call: TRBJ2-4; clone_size: -; cdr3_aa: CASTERTGDIQYF; cdr3_nt: TGTGCCAGCACCGAGAGGACCGGGGACATTCAGTACTTC
cdr3_length: 13; v_call: TRBV19; d_call: -; j_call: TRBJ2-7; clone_size: -; cdr3_aa: CASRTASSYEQYF; cdr3_nt: TGTGCCAGTAGGACAGCTTCTAGCTACGAGCAGTACTTC
cdr3_length: 16; v_call: TRBV19; d_call: -; j_call: TRBJ2-1; clone_size: -; cdr3_aa: CASSPSQRMTYNEQFF; cdr3_nt: TGTGCCAGTAGCCCGAGCCAGCGGATGACCTACAATGAGCAGTTCTTC
cdr3_length: 15; v_call: TRBV4-3; d_call: TRBD2; j_call: TRBJ2-7; clone_size: once; cdr3_aa: CASSQGTSGSGEQYF; cdr3_nt: TGCGCCAGCAGCCAAGGGACTAGCGGGAGTGGTGAGCAGTACTTC
cdr3_length: 15; v_call: TRBV19; d_call: TRBD2; j_call: TRBJ2-5; clone_size: few; cdr3_aa: CASSIGYGGQETQYF; cdr3_nt: TGTGCCAGTAGTATAGGCTACGGGGGGCAAGAGACCCAGTACTTC
cdr3_length: 16; v_call: TRBV5-1; d_call: -; j_call: TRBJ2-2; clone_size: -; cdr3_aa: CASSPPQGDITGELFF; cdr3_nt: TGCGCCAGCAGCCCCCCACAGGGTGATATTACCGGGGAGCTGTTTTTT
cdr3_length: 15; v_call: TRBV15; d_call: -; j_call: TRBJ2-2; clone_size: -; cdr3_aa: CATSFLGSLGGELFF; cdr3_nt: TGTGCCACCAGCTTCCTTGGGAGTTTGGGCGGGGAGCTGTTTTTT
cdr3_length: 17; v_call: TRBV11-2; d_call: TRBD2; j_call: TRBJ2-1; clone_size: -; cdr3_aa: CASSFLAGDFRGNEQFF; cdr3_nt: TGTGCCAGCAGCTTCCTAGCGGGAGACTTCAGAGGCAATGAGCAGTTCTTC
cdr3_length: 15; v_call: TRBV28; d_call: -; j_call: TRBJ1-5; clone_size: few; cdr3_aa: CASSLVGRSNQPQHF; cdr3_nt: TGTGCCAGCAGTTTGGTCGGCAGGTCCAATCAGCCCCAGCATTTT
cdr3_length: 15; v_call: TRBV5-8; d_call: -; j_call: TRBJ1-2; clone_size: -; cdr3_aa: CASSFSEGSIYGYTF; cdr3_nt: TGTGCCAGCAGCTTTTCGGAGGGGAGTATCTATGGCTACACCTTC
cdr3_length: 12; v_call: TRBV2; d_call: TRBD1; j_call: TRBJ1-2; clone_size: -; cdr3_aa: CANIGQGNGYTF; cdr3_nt: TGTGCCAATATCGGACAGGGGAACGGCTACACCTTC
cdr3_length: 14; v_call: TRBV2; d_call: TRBD1; j_call: TRBJ1-2; clone_size: -; cdr3_aa: CASSPWTGGVGYTF; cdr3_nt: TGTGCCAGCAGCCCCTGGACAGGGGGGGTGGGCTACACCTTC
cdr3_length: 16; v_call: TRBV19; d_call: -; j_call: TRBJ2-2; clone_size: -; cdr3_aa: CASSSTPGQNTGELFF; cdr3_nt: TGTGCCAGTAGCTCGACGCCGGGACAGAACACCGGGGAGCTGTTTTTT